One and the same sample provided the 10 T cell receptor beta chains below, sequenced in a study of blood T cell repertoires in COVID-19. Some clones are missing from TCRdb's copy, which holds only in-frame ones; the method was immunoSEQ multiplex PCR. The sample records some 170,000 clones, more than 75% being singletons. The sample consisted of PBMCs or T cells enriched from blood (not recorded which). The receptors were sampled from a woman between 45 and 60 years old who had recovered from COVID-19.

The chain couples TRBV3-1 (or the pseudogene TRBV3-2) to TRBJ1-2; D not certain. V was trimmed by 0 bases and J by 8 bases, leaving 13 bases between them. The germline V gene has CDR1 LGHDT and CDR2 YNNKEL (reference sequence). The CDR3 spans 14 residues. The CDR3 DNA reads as TGTGCCAGCAGCCAAGATCGAGGGCGCTACGGCTACACCTTC. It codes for CASSQDRGRYGYTF.

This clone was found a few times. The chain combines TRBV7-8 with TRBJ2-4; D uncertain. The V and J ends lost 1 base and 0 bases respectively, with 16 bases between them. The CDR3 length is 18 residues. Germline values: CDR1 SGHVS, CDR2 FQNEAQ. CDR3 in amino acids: CASSLDGQTPLAKNIQYF. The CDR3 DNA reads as TGTGCCAGCAGCTTAGATGGGCAGACACCGCTAGCCAAAAACATTCAGTACTTC.

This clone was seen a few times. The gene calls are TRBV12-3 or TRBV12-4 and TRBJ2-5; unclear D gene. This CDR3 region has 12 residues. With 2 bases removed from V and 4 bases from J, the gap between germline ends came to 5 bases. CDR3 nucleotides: TGTGCCAGCAGTTTAATCGGAGAGACCCAGTACTTC. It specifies CASSLIGETQYF.

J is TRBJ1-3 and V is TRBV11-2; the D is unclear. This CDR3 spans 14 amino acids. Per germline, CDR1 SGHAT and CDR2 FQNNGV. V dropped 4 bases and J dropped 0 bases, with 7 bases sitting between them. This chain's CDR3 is CASSSVRSGNTIYF. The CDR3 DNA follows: TGTGCCAGCAGCTCCGTTCGCTCTGGAAACACCATATATTTT.

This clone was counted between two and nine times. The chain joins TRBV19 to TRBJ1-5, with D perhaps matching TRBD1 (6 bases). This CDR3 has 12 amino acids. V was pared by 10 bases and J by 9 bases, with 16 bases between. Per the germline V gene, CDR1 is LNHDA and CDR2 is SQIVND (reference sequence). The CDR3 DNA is TGTGCCACCGAAACAGGGTACCCGCCCCAGCATTTT. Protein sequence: CATETGYPPQHF.

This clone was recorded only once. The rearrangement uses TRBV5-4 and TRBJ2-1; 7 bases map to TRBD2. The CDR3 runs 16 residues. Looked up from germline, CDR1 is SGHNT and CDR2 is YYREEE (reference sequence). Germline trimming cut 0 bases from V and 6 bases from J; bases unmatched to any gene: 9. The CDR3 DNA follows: TGTGCCAGCAGCTTGGAGGGAGGACTAGGCAGCAATGAGCAGTTCTTC. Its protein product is CASSLEGGLGSNEQFF.

The CDR3 nucleotides are TGTGCCAGCAGTTTAATCCGGGCGGACAACTCCCTGCATGAAAAACTGTTTTTT. This codes for CASSLIRADNSLHEKLFF. The chain couples TRBV27 to TRBJ1-4; a weak D match, TRBD1 (5 bases). CDR3 size: 18 residues. Per germline, CDR1 MNHEY and CDR2 SMNVEV (reference sequence). The ends were cut back, 2 bases at V and 6 bases at J, with 22 bases in the middle.

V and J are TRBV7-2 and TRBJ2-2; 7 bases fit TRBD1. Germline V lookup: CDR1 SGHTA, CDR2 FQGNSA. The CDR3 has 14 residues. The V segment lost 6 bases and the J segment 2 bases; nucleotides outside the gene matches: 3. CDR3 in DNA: TGTGCCAGCAGGGGACAGCCAAACACCGGGGAGCTGTTTTTT. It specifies CASRGQPNTGELFF. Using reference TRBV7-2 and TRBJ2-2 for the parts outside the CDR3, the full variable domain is GAGVSQSPSNKVTEKGKDVELRCDPISGHTALYWYRQSLGQGLEFLIYFQGNSAPDKSGLPSDRFSAERTGGSVSTLTIQRTQQEDSAVYLCASRGQPNTGELFFGEGSRLTVL.

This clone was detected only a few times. The CDR3 reads CASDYPYTGNQPQHF. As DNA, the CDR3 is TGTGCCAGCGACTACCCGTACACAGGGAATCAGCCCCAGCATTTT. This chain links TRBV6-5 with TRBJ1-5, with D perhaps TRBD1 (6 bases). The CDR3 extends over 15 amino acids. Germline lookup yields CDR1 MNHEY and CDR2 SVGAGI. Trimming removed 8 bases at V and 4 bases at J, with 18 bases between.

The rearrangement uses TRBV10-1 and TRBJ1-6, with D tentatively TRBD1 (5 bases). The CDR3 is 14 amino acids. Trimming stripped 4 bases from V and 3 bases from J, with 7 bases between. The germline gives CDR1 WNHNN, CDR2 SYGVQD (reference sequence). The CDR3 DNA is TGCGCCAGCAGTGGGAGGGGCTATAATTCACCCCTCCACTTT. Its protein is CASSGRGYNSPLHF.